This T cell receptor beta chain was identified during a study of tumor-infiltrating lymphocytes in glioblastoma multiforme (dated by TCRdb to 2016 to 2017). Regarding the research as a whole: To test whether intratumoral genomic heterogeneity fosters TIL diversity, the study jointly examined somatic mutations, TIL diversity and immune response activity.

What the authors observed across the whole study: The authors noted that sorting T cells into functional subsets, which was not done in this study, would be a future improvement. Generalizability was limited because only one glioblastoma patient was included in the TCR and somatic mutation analysis. Clone frequencies may be distorted by RNA-based TCR sequencing because unequal numbers of TCR transcripts are carried by T cells.

For each of the roughly 9 tumor samples, the AllPrep DNA/RNA mini kit was used to purify genomic DNA and total RNA simultaneously. OD 260/280 ratios above 1.9 and RNA integrity numbers above 6.5 were observed for all RNA. The germline V gene yields MGHRA for CDR1 and YSYEKL for CDR2. CDR3 length: 17 amino acids, cysteine to phenylalanine. CDR3 DNA is the only sequence kept; it has 51 bases, read in frame from the first base. Concerning this clonotype: No cognate antigen has been identified for it. No much larger clone is present one base from it, and per-base qualities are unavailable.

TCRB libraries were built from RNA via three nested multiplex PCR rounds using a modified ARM-PCR protocol with multiple V-beta primers and a C-beta primer. ProtoScript II Reverse Transcriptase and a C-beta primer were used to synthesize TCRB-specific cDNA from roughly 0.5 ug total RNA. For the TCRB libraries, no unique molecular identifiers were described. In the third PCR, barcodes and adapters were added over approximately 25 cycles with Deep VentR (exo-) polymerase, after which 250-500 bp bands were gel purified. An Illumina HiSeq 2500 was used to sequence the TCRB libraries with 250 bp paired-end reads. In the original analysis: Reads were cleaned with Trimmomatic, merged with FLASH, assigned V, D and J segments with MiGEC, and analyzed with VDJtools. The Shannon-Wiener diversity index, calculated using VDJtools, was used to quantify repertoire diversity. TCRdb passed the public sequencing reads through fastp at Q25 and MiXCR, retaining productive beta sequences. Every distinct CDR3 protein forms one entry, paired with its most common genes and DNA. The V and J calls shown here were made by TCRdb, not taken from the authors' results. The sample contains 12,000 or so distinct CDR3 sequences, around 70% of them found a single time. The top ten constitute 29% of the sample.

The origin of this receptor is a male donor with glioblastoma. The sample taken for sequencing was brain tumor tissue. Rearrangement joined TRBV4-1 to TRBJ2-3; the D segment cannot be called with confidence. The DNA end lines up better with TRBJ1-5; the J call may be wrong. The nucleotide sequence is given as TGCGCCAGCAGCCAAGCCTTGGGCAGTACTAACACAGATACGCAGCATTTT. Its protein product is CASSQALGSTNTDTQHF.